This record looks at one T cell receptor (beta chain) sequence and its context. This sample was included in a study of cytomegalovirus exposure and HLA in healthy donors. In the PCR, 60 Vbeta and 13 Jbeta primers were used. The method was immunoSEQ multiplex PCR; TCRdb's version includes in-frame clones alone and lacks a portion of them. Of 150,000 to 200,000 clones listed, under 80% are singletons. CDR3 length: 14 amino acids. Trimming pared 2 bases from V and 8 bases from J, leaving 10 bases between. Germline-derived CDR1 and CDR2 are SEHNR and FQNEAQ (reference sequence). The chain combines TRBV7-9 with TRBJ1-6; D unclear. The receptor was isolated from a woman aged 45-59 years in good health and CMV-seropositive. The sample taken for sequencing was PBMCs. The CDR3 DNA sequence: TGTGCCAGCAGCTTACCGGGGAGGGATTCACCCCTCCACTTT. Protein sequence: CASSLPGRDSPLHF. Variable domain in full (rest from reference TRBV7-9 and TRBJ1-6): DTGVSQNPRHKITKRGQNVTFRCDPISEHNRLYWYRQTLGQGPEFLTYFQNEAQLEKSRLLSDRFSAERPKGSFSTLEIQRTEQGDSAMYLCASSLPGRDSPLHFGNGTRLTVT.